The 29 T cell receptor beta chains listed next were all sequenced from one sample in a study of post-analysis software for immune sequencing data. Findings and caveats of the study: Among five TRBV segments more frequent in patients than controls were TRBV5-6, TRBV5-1 and TRBV20-1.

These receptors have no identified antigens. Unique molecular identifiers tagged the TCR beta cDNA libraries. From the PCR reads, TCRdb called clonotypes with MiXCR, one entry per CDR3 protein. The table has hundreds of thousands of distinct CDR3 sequences, roughly half seen once. Material for sequencing was blood. Source of these receptors: a girl aged 5-17 years with multiple sclerosis.

This clonotype was seen a few times. This chain links TRBV20-1 with TRBJ1-5; perhaps TRBD1 as D (5 bases). There are 14 residues in the CDR3. Germline lookup yields CDR1 DFQATT and CDR2 SNEGSKA (reference sequence). V gave up 5 bases and J gave up 6 bases, with 17 bases separating them. CDR3 DNA sequence: TGCAGTGCTGTGACCGCTAGGGGTGGTCAGCCCCAGCATTTT. Translation gives CSAVTARGGQPQHF.

The DNA of the CDR3 is TGCGCCAGCAGCTTGACTTGGAACGAGCAGTACTTC. Translated, it gives CASSLTWNEQYF. The rearrangement uses TRBV5-1 and TRBJ2-7; D uncertain. V lost 1 base and J 5 bases, leaving 7 bases between the germline ends. The CDR3 runs to 12 residues. Germline assignment: CDR1 SGHRS and CDR2 YFSETQ.

This clonotype was observed a handful of times. The V call is TRBV12-3 or TRBV12-4, the J call TRBJ2-7, with 15 bases that match TRBD2. The length of the CDR3 is 17 residues. V lost 6 bases to trimming and J lost 1 base; unmatched junction nucleotides: 7. DNA for the CDR3: TGTGCCAGCAGCCCCCCCGGACTAGCGGGGGGGTCCTACGAGCAGTACTTC. Residues: CASSPPGLAGGSYEQYF.

This sequence joins TRBV30 and TRBJ1-2, with a weak D call TRBD1 (5 bases). The germline V gene has CDR1 GTSNPN and CDR2 SVGIG (reference sequence). V lost 2 bases to trimming and J lost 2 bases, with 12 bases between them. The CDR3 is made up of 14 amino acids. The CDR3 here is CAWSSGRSNYGYTF. The CDR3 DNA reads TGTGCCTGGAGTTCGGGACGATCAAACTATGGCTACACCTTC.

In its sample, this clonotype was seen a few times. The chain carries TRBV20-1 and TRBJ2-7; TRBD1 agrees at 9 bases. The DNA end lines up better with TRBJ2-4; the J call may be wrong. Germline CDR1 reads DFQATT; CDR2 reads SNEGSKA (reference sequence). This CDR3 region has 16 residues. The DNA for the CDR3 is TGCAGTGCCAATCTCCGGGACAGGGTAGCCAAAAACATTCAGTACTTC. Residues: CSANLRDRVAKNIQYF.

The V call is TRBV7-9, the J call TRBJ2-7; perhaps TRBD2 as D (5 bases). This CDR3 is built from 15 residues. Germline CDR1 and CDR2: SEHNR and FQNEAQ (reference sequence). Trimming shortened V by 7 bases and J by 0 bases, and 16 bases separated the two germline ends. The CDR3 region is CASIRGQSYSYEQYF. The CDR3 DNA follows: TGTGCCAGCATCAGAGGGCAGAGCTACTCCTACGAGCAGTACTTC.

This clonotype has a handful of counts. The V gene is TRBV20-1, the J gene TRBJ2-4; D gene uncertain. CDR1 is DFQATT, CDR2 SNEGSKA, per germline (reference sequence). This CDR3 comprises 11 residues. Trimming pared 6 bases from V and 13 bases from J, leaving 16 bases between. The CDR3 DNA reads TGCAGTGCCGGATCTAACTTGGGGCAGTACTTC. This encodes CSAGSNLGQYF.

This chain links TRBV5-1 with TRBJ2-3; D may correspond to TRBD1 or TRBD2 (5 bases each). The germline V gene has CDR1 SGHRS and CDR2 YFSETQ. CDR3 length: 15 residues. Trimming removed 5 bases from V and 2 bases from J, with 15 bases in between. For the CDR3, the DNA is TGCGCCAGCAGGCAGGGAGATCTTCTCACAGATACGCAGTATTTT. Protein product: CASRQGDLLTDTQYF.

Turning to this clonotype: At one boundary the junction diverges from the germline segment, which might be a read error. The V and J genes are TRBV27 and TRBJ2-1, with TRBD2 matching 11 bases. CDR1 and CDR2 (germline): MNHEY, SMNVEV (reference sequence). The CDR3 length is 15 residues. CDR3 nucleotides: TGTGTCAGCAGTTTTACTAGCGGGGGTATCTATGAGCAGTTCTTC. It codes for CVSSFTSGGIYEQFF.

This chain's CDR3 is CASSLMGLAQNNEQFF. The CDR3 bases are TGTGCCAGCAGCTTAATGGGACTAGCGCAGAACAATGAGCAGTTCTTC. This chain connects TRBV7-3 to TRBJ2-1, with 10 nucleotides matching TRBD2. The germline V gene has CDR1 SGHTA and CDR2 FQGTGA. V shed 1 base and J 5 bases; nucleotides not matched to a gene: 5. The CDR3 contains 16 residues.

The chain carries TRBV25-1 and TRBJ2-7; 7 bases align to TRBD2. V shed 6 bases, J shed 0 bases, and the junction held 11 bases outside the gene matches. This CDR3 is 16 amino acids long. Germline values: CDR1 MGHDK, CDR2 SYGVNS. The CDR3 spells CASSYPRAGLSYEQYF. In nucleotides, the CDR3 is TGTGCCAGCAGCTACCCTCGAGCGGGACTCTCCTACGAGCAGTACTTC.

This chain joins TRBV3-1 and TRBJ2-4, with D uncertain. The J call may be faulty, since TRBJ2-7 better matches the DNA end. This CDR3 region has 13 residues. Germline V lookup: CDR1 LGHDT, CDR2 YNNKEL (reference sequence). The CDR3 protein is CASSQEFRYEQYF. The CDR3 DNA is TGTGCCAGCAGCCAAGAGTTTCGGTACGAGCAGTACTTC.

The genes are TRBV6-4 and TRBJ2-4; 7 bases are shared with TRBD1. With the DNA end fitting TRBJ2-5 better, the J assignment may be wrong. The CDR3 length is 16 residues. Germline lookup yields CDR1 MRHNA and CDR2 SNTAGT. Here the CDR3 reads CASSDSLGQVQETQYF. The DNA of the CDR3 is TGTGCCAGCAGTGACTCACTCGGACAGGTACAAGAGACCCAGTACTTC.

The V and J genes are TRBV20-1 and TRBJ2-1, with D maybe TRBD2 (5 bases). CDR1 and CDR2 from the germline V gene are DFQATT and SNEGSKA (reference sequence). V lost 7 bases to trimming and J lost 8 bases, with 18 bases between them. The CDR3 covers 13 residues. CDR3 bases: TGCAGTGTTATTCAACTAGGTCTTGATGAGCAGTTCTTC. The encoded protein is CSVIQLGLDEQFF.

The rearrangement links TRBV5-1 to TRBJ2-7; D call uncertain. V lost 0 bases and J lost 5, with 6 bases in between. Germline V CDR1 and CDR2: SGHRS, YFSETQ. The CDR3 loop spans 12 amino acids. The CDR3 region is CASSLDRHEQYF. Written as DNA, the CDR3 is TGCGCCAGCAGCTTGGATCGCCACGAGCAGTACTTC. Full variable domain (missing parts from reference TRBV5-1 and TRBJ2-7): KAGVTQTPRYLIKTRGQQVTLSCSPISGHRSVSWYQQTPGQGLQFLFEYFSETQRNKGNFPGRFSGRQFSNSRSEMNVSTLELGDSALYLCASSLDRHEQYFGPGTRLTVT.

The rearrangement joins TRBV6-5 to TRBJ2-1; perhaps D is TRBD1 or TRBD2 (6 bases each). The CDR3 loop spans 17 amino acids. Trimming took 0 bases from V and 0 from J, leaving 12 bases between them. The germline V gene encodes CDR1 MNHEY and CDR2 SVGAGI. Here the CDR3 DNA reads TGTGCCAGCAGTTACTCGACGGGGGCGAGCTCCTACAATGAGCAGTTCTTC. Its protein is CASSYSTGASSYNEQFF.

In its sample, this clonotype was seen a few times. The rearrangement uses TRBV20-1 and TRBJ2-1; TRBD1 matches at 9 bases. The CDR3 is 15 residues long. Trimming cost V 3 bases and J 7 bases; bases outside gene matches: 10. Germline V gives CDR1 DFQATT, CDR2 SNEGSKA (reference sequence). The CDR3 nucleotides read TGCAGTGCTAGGGCTCGGACAGGGGAACGTAATGAGCAGTTCTTC. Its translation: CSARARTGERNEQFF.

The chain joins TRBV6-2 or TRBV6-3 to TRBJ2-5; 10 bases fit TRBD2. This CDR3 has 16 residues. The V gene end was trimmed by 2 bases and the J gene end by 5 bases; junction bases not matched to a gene: 8. CDR1 MNHEY and CDR2 SVGEGT come from the germline V gene. CDR3 nucleotide sequence: TGTGCCAGCAGTTACAATGTAGCGGGAGGATTTGAGACCCAGTACTTC. Translated, it gives CASSYNVAGGFETQYF.

The V call is TRBV30, the J call TRBJ2-3, with a weak D call TRBD1 (6 bases). The CDR3 length is 12 residues. V lost 0 bases and J 11 bases, leaving 12 bases between the germline ends. The V gene's germline CDR1 is GTSNPN and CDR2 SVGIG (reference sequence). CDR3 sequence (DNA): TGTGCCTGGAGTGTACGAGGGGGTGAGCAGTATTTT. The encoded protein is CAWSVRGGEQYF.

This clonotype came up once. This chain connects TRBV7-2 to TRBJ2-1; D may be TRBD1 (7 bases). Per the germline V gene, CDR1 is SGHTA and CDR2 is FQGNSA. The CDR3 length is 18 residues. Trimming took off 5 bases at V and 0 bases at J, with 20 bases between the two ends. The CDR3 DNA reads TGTGCCAGCAGCCAGGGGGGTTGGGGGCCAAGCTCCTACAATGAGCAGTTCTTC. Translating it yields CASSQGGWGPSSYNEQFF.

In this sample, this clonotype turned up a few times. The CDR3 DNA reads TGTGCCAGCAGACGGGGCCAGCGGGGGAACACCTACAATGAGCAGTTCTTC. Translating it yields CASRRGQRGNTYNEQFF. The chain carries TRBV3-1 and TRBJ2-1; 8 bases are shared with TRBD2. Germline V gene sequence: CDR1 LGHDT, CDR2 YNNKEL (reference sequence). Trimming at V came to 6 bases and at J to 2 bases, leaving 12 bases not matched to a gene. The CDR3 has 17 amino acids.

The chain uses TRBV6-6 and TRBJ1-1, with D possibly being TRBD1 (6 bases). The CDR3 spans 14 residues. Looked up from germline, CDR1 is MNHNY and CDR2 is SVGAGI (reference sequence). V gave up 3 bases and J gave up 11 bases, with 19 bases separating them. CDR3: CASSYADRGRGAFF. The CDR3 nucleotides read TGTGCCAGCAGTTATGCCGATCGGGGGCGTGGGGCTTTCTTT.

The chain joins TRBV29-1 to TRBJ2-7; D may match TRBD1 or TRBD2 (5 bases each). V was shortened by 5 bases and J by 2 bases, with 10 bases between the two germline ends. Per germline, CDR1 SQVTM and CDR2 ANQGSEA. The CDR3 sequence is 12 residues long. DNA for the CDR3: TGCAGCGTTTCGAGGGGCGCCTACGAGCAGTACTTC. This sequence encodes CSVSRGAYEQYF.

The V gene is TRBV29-1, the J gene TRBJ1-5; 8 nucleotides agree with TRBD1. This CDR3 spans 13 amino acids. Germline loops: CDR1 SQVTM, CDR2 ANQGSEA. V gave up 2 bases and J gave up 4 bases; unmatched junction bases: 1. The CDR3 DNA reads as TGCAGCGTTGAACAGGGGGCTAATCAGCCCCAGCATTTT. As protein: CSVEQGANQPQHF.

The chain combines TRBV20-1 with TRBJ1-2, with D tentatively TRBD1 (6 bases). V lost 5 bases and J 6 bases, leaving 13 bases between the germline ends. Per germline, CDR1 DFQATT and CDR2 SNEGSKA (reference sequence). The CDR3 is 12 residues long. CDR3 in DNA: TGCAGTGCTGGCAGGGGTGGCGATGGCTACACCTTC. Its protein is CSAGRGGDGYTF.

The chain combines TRBV5-1 with TRBJ2-5; D perhaps matches TRBD2 (5 bases). Between the trimmed V and J ends, which lost 2 bases and 5 bases, there was a span of 16 bases. CDR1 and CDR2 from the germline V gene are SGHRS and YFSETQ. The CDR3 covers 15 residues. CDR3 protein: CASSLRSGRGETQYF. As DNA, the CDR3 is TGCGCCAGCAGCTTAAGGTCTGGGAGAGGGGAGACCCAGTACTTC.

A word on this clonotype: Relative to the germline gene, one junction end is altered; a read error may explain this. The CDR3 spells CASSARGGMSGANVLTF. CDR3 nucleotides: TGTGCTAGCAGCGCACGAGGGGGAATGTCTGGGGCCAACGTCCTGACTTTC. The chain links TRBV7-7 to TRBJ2-6; weak D call: TRBD1 (6 bases). The CDR3 extends over 17 amino acids. Germline V gene lookup returns CDR1 SSHAT and CDR2 FNYEAQ (reference sequence).

The rearrangement uses TRBV2 and TRBJ2-3; unclear D gene. V was clipped by 0 bases and J by 1 base, with 5 bases between them. Germline V gene sequence: CDR1 SNHLY, CDR2 FYNNEI. CDR3 length: 14 amino acids. This CDR3 reads CASSEAPGTDTQYF. CDR3 bases: TGTGCCAGCAGTGAAGCCCCTGGCACAGATACGCAGTATTTT.

Here the CDR3 DNA reads TGTGCCAGCAGTTTCCGCCTCGGACTAGCGTCATACAATGAGCAGTTCTTC. Protein sequence: CASSFRLGLASYNEQFF. The rearrangement uses TRBV6-2 or TRBV6-3 and TRBJ2-1, with TRBD2 matching over 9 bases. Germline V gene data show CDR1 as MNHEY and CDR2 as SVGEGT. The CDR3 runs to 17 residues. The V segment lost 4 bases and the J segment 4 bases; nucleotides outside the gene matches: 11.